Following are 26 T cell receptor beta chains from one sample sequenced in a study of blood T cell repertoires in COVID-19. Here immunoSEQ multiplex PCR was the method, and the copy in TCRdb shows in-frame clones only, minus some. The profile shows nearly 55,000 clones, 78% of them singletons. Source material: peripheral blood. The receptors derive from a human donor with active or convalescent COVID-19. The donor label of this sample is uncertain.

This rearrangement joins TRBV2 to TRBJ2-3; TRBD1 agrees at 9 bases. The CDR3 has 14 residues. The V gene's germline CDR1 is SNHLY and CDR2 FYNNEI. V trimming: 6 bases; J trimming: 4 bases; junction bases outside the gene matches: 5. The CDR3 protein is CASRQGAQADTQYF. CDR3 in DNA: TGTGCCAGCAGACAGGGGGCTCAGGCAGATACGCAGTATTTT.

The J gene is TRBJ1-6, the V gene TRBV5-6; D gene unclear. The CDR3 contains 17 residues. Germline V gene lookup returns CDR1 SGHDT and CDR2 YYEEEE. V lost 1 base and J 8 bases, leaving 19 bases between the germline ends. The chain's CDR3 is CASSLRRVRYYDSPLHF. DNA of the CDR3: TGTGCCAGCAGCTTGAGGAGGGTCCGGTATTATGATTCACCCCTCCACTTT.

The rearrangement uses TRBV5-1 and TRBJ2-7; 7 nucleotides agree with TRBD2. CDR1 and CDR2 (germline): SGHRS, YFSETQ. Unmatched junction bases numbered 22, after V lost 3 bases and J lost 10 bases. The CDR3 is made up of 17 amino acids. This CDR3 is CASSSGRLAANPIGQYF. As DNA, the CDR3 is TGCGCCAGCAGCTCGGGCCGGCTAGCGGCTAACCCTATAGGACAGTACTTC. Supplemented by reference TRBV5-1 and TRBJ2-7, the full variable domain reads KAGVTQTPRYLIKTRGQQVTLSCSPISGHRSVSWYQQTPGQGLQFLFEYFSETQRNKGNFPGRFSGRQFSNSRSEMNVSTLELGDSALYLCASSSGRLAANPIGQYFGPGTRLTVT.

The chain joins TRBV11-2 to TRBJ1-1, with D possibly TRBD1 on 5 matching bases. Germline-derived CDR1 and CDR2 are SGHAT and FQNNGV. This CDR3 has 12 residues. V was trimmed by 1 base and J by 11 bases, leaving 11 bases between them. Here the CDR3 reads CASSLAMGQAFF. DNA of the CDR3: TGTGCCAGCAGCTTAGCGATGGGGCAGGCTTTCTTT.

This clone was found a few times. The chain uses TRBV7-3 and TRBJ1-6; D may be TRBD1 (6 bases). Germline CDR1 is SGHTA and CDR2 is FQGTGA. The CDR3 length is 15 residues. Between the trimmed V and J ends, which lost 3 bases and 7 bases, there was a span of 13 bases. CDR3 region: CASSLTGIGNSPLHF. The CDR3 region has the DNA TGTGCCAGCAGCTTGACAGGAATTGGGAATTCACCCCTCCACTTT.

This sequence joins TRBV9 and TRBJ2-7, with D tentatively TRBD2 (6 bases). Germline V lookup: CDR1 SGDLS, CDR2 YYNGEE. The CDR3 sequence is 15 residues long. Deletions cut 3 bases from V and 1 base from J, with 14 bases between. CDR3 coding DNA: TGTGCCAGCAGCGCCTCCGGGACTCCTTCCTACGAGCAGTACTTC. It codes for CASSASGTPSYEQYF.

V and J are TRBV5-6 and TRBJ2-1; 7 bases line up with TRBD2. This CDR3 has 17 residues. CDR1 and CDR2 (germline): SGHDT, YYEEEE. Trimming at V came to 4 bases and at J to 4 bases, leaving 14 bases not matched to a gene. The CDR3 reads CASSTITPGGGYNEQFF. The CDR3 region has the DNA TGTGCCAGCAGCACGATCACCCCGGGAGGAGGGTACAATGAGCAGTTCTTC.

V and J are TRBV30 and TRBJ2-3, with 9 bases lining up with TRBD1. Germline V gene data show CDR1 as GTSNPN and CDR2 as SVGIG (reference sequence). CDR3 size: 18 residues. V gave up 6 bases and J gave up 1 base; unmatched junction bases: 17. The CDR3 DNA reads TGTGCCTGCTCAAAGGGACAGGGTATCACCCTAGGCACAGATACGCAGTATTTT. This codes for CACSKGQGITLGTDTQYF.

The chain couples TRBV2 to TRBJ1-5, with 7 bases that match TRBD1. The CDR3 covers 13 residues. Per the germline V gene, CDR1 is SNHLY and CDR2 is FYNNEI. V lost 7 bases, J lost 3 bases, and 3 bases stayed unmatched. In DNA form, the CDR3 reads TGTGCCAGCAAGACAGGGTACAATCAGCCCCAGCATTTT. Translation gives CASKTGYNQPQHF. The whole variable domain, remainder taken from reference TRBV2 and TRBJ1-5, is EPEVTQTPSHQVTQMGQEVILRCVPISNHLYFYWYRQILGQKVEFLVSFYNNEISEKSEIFDDQFSVERPDGSNFTLKIRSTKLEDSAMYFCASKTGYNQPQHFGDGTRLSIL.

V usage is TRBV5-4 and J usage is TRBJ2-7; 11 nucleotides line up with TRBD2. Germline assignment: CDR1 SGHNT and CDR2 YYREEE (reference sequence). Unmatched junction bases numbered 7, after V lost 5 bases and J lost 0 bases. The length of the CDR3 is 16 residues. Here the CDR3 DNA reads TGTGCCAGCAGGAGGACTAGCGGGCAGAACTCCTACGAGCAGTACTTC. Translation gives CASRRTSGQNSYEQYF. Variable domain in full (rest from reference TRBV5-4 and TRBJ2-7): ETGVTQSPTHLIKTRGQQVTLRCSSQSGHNTVSWYQQALGQGPQFIFQYYREEENGRGNFPPRFSGLQFPNYSSELNVNALELDDSALYLCASRRTSGQNSYEQYFGPGTRLTVT.

In this sample, this clone turned up a few times. The V gene is TRBV11-2, the J gene TRBJ2-5, with unresolved D. From germline, CDR1 is SGHAT and CDR2 FQNNGV. The CDR3 loop spans 17 amino acids. Trimming shortened V by 0 bases and J by 5 bases, and 19 bases separated the two germline ends. This CDR3 is CASSLDSPITGSETQYF. DNA of the CDR3: TGTGCCAGCAGCTTAGATTCCCCTATAACCGGTAGTGAGACCCAGTACTTC.

The chain employs TRBV6-6 and TRBJ1-6, with 10 nucleotides matching TRBD1. Germline loops: CDR1 MNHNY, CDR2 SVGAGI (reference sequence). The CDR3 totals 14 residues. The V and J ends lost 5 bases and 10 bases, in that order; junction bases with no gene match: 5. The CDR3 sequence is CASSRTGGRSPLHF. For the CDR3, the DNA is TGTGCCAGCAGTCGGACAGGGGGTCGGTCACCCCTCCACTTT.

This chain joins TRBV28 and TRBJ1-6; 8 bases match TRBD1. The germline gives CDR1 MDHEN, CDR2 SYDVKM. V lost 5 bases to trimming and J lost 10 bases; unmatched junction nucleotides: 10. The CDR3 sequence is 15 residues long. CDR3 residues: CASSRRQGSGSPLHF. CDR3 DNA: TGTGCCAGCAGTCGACGACAGGGGAGCGGGTCACCCCTCCACTTT.

This clone was counted a single time. The chain joins TRBV27 to TRBJ2-7, with 11 bases matching TRBD2. The germline V gene has CDR1 MNHEY and CDR2 SMNVEV (reference sequence). With V trimmed by 6 bases and J by 2 bases, 3 bases remained unmatched. The CDR3 totals 14 residues. CDR3 sequence: CASSLAGGTYEQYF. DNA for the CDR3: TGTGCCAGCAGCCTAGCGGGAGGCACCTACGAGCAGTACTTC.

This clone was seen more than once but under ten times. V and J are TRBV6-2 or TRBV6-3 and TRBJ1-4; D call uncertain. CDR1 is MNHEY, CDR2 SVGEGT, per germline. V gave up 6 bases and J gave up 3 bases, with 8 bases separating them. The CDR3 loop spans 13 amino acids. CDR3: CASSRSSNEKLFF. The CDR3 bases are TGTGCCAGCAGCAGAAGCTCTAATGAAAAACTGTTTTTT.

This chain joins TRBV30 and TRBJ1-2, with 12 bases aligning to TRBD1. The CDR3 length is 15 residues. Germline V gene data show CDR1 as GTSNPN and CDR2 as SVGIG (reference sequence). V gave up 2 bases and J gave up 3 bases; unmatched junction bases: 4. The CDR3: CAWSSGQGAYYGYTF. CDR3 DNA: TGTGCCTGGAGTTCGGGACAGGGGGCCTACTATGGCTACACCTTC.

This sequence joins TRBV15 and TRBJ2-5, with D possibly being TRBD1 (5 bases). The V and J ends lost 0 bases and 1 base respectively, with 6 bases between them. Germline CDR1 and CDR2: LNHNV and YYDKDF (reference sequence). The CDR3 spans 14 residues. Here the CDR3 DNA reads TGTGCCACCAGCAGAGACCAGGGCCAAGAGACCCAGTACTTC. Translated, it gives CATSRDQGQETQYF.

This chain uses TRBV19 with TRBJ2-7; 10 nucleotides agree with TRBD1. The germline V gene encodes CDR1 LNHDA and CDR2 SQIVND (reference sequence). The length of the CDR3 is 15 residues. J was trimmed by 3 bases and V by 4 bases; bases with no gene match: 6. Here the CDR3 reads CASSRFRDRGYEQYF. The CDR3 DNA reads TGTGCCAGTAGTAGATTCCGGGACAGGGGCTACGAGCAGTACTTC.

The chain couples TRBV11-3 to TRBJ2-7; 7 bases align to TRBD2. The trim removed 3 bases at V and 1 base at J, leaving 9 bases unmatched. The length of the CDR3 is 16 residues. The germline V gene has CDR1 SGHNT and CDR2 YENEEA. CDR3 sequence reads: CASSFSVGAGSYEQYF. The CDR3 DNA reads TGTGCCAGCAGCTTTTCTGTTGGAGCGGGGTCCTACGAGCAGTACTTC.

The chain recombines TRBV18 with TRBJ2-6, with TRBD1 matching 8 bases. CDR3 size: 17 residues. J was trimmed by 1 base and V by 6 bases; bases with no gene match: 8. The germline V gene has CDR1 KGHSH and CDR2 LQKENI. The CDR3 bases are TGTGCCAGCTCTCTGCGACAGGGGAGGTCTGGGGCCAACGTCCTGACTTTC. Its protein product is CASSLRQGRSGANVLTF.

This clone was observed a handful of times. This sequence joins TRBV3-1 (or the pseudogene TRBV3-2) and TRBJ2-5, with 8 bases fitting TRBD2. The CDR3 is 14 residues long. From germline, CDR1 is LGHDT and CDR2 YNNKEL (reference sequence). Trimming at V came to 1 base and at J to 5 bases, leaving 3 bases not matched to a gene. The CDR3 loop is CASSQGGRRETQYF. CDR3 in DNA: TGTGCCAGCAGCCAAGGCGGGAGGAGGGAGACCCAGTACTTC.

J is TRBJ1-1 and V is TRBV5-4; a possible D gene is TRBD1 (6 bases). CDR3 length equals 14 residues. CDR1 SGHNT and CDR2 YYREEE come from the germline V gene (reference sequence). Trimming stripped 4 bases from V and 0 bases from J, with 10 bases between. CDR3 protein: CASSVGGVNTEAFF. The CDR3 DNA sequence: TGTGCCAGCAGCGTAGGGGGAGTGAACACTGAAGCTTTCTTT.

J is TRBJ1-1 and V is TRBV29-1, with a tentative D call TRBD1 (6 bases). Between the trimmed V and J ends, which lost 0 bases and 6 bases, there was a span of 14 bases. Germline V gene data show CDR1 as SQVTM and CDR2 as ANQGSEA. This CDR3 has 14 amino acids. The CDR3 is CSVEDQTGRSEAFF. The CDR3 DNA is TGCAGCGTTGAAGATCAAACAGGGCGGTCTGAAGCTTTCTTT.

This chain links TRBV5-1 with TRBJ1-5; D is possibly TRBD1 (5 bases). This CDR3 has 15 residues. Germline values: CDR1 SGHRS, CDR2 YFSETQ. V was clipped by 4 bases and J by 4 bases, with 15 bases between them. Written as DNA, the CDR3 is TGCGCCAGCAGCCTTGACGTGGGGGGGAATCAGCCCCAGCATTTT. This sequence encodes CASSLDVGGNQPQHF.

This clone was found a few times. The V and J genes are TRBV27 and TRBJ2-7; TRBD1 matches at 8 bases. CDR1 and CDR2 from the germline V gene are MNHEY and SMNVEV (reference sequence). The CDR3 has 12 amino acids. V shed 6 bases, J shed 3 bases, and the junction held 1 base outside the gene matches. CDR3 sequence (DNA): TGTGCCAGCAGAACAGGGGGCTACGAGCAGTACTTC. Amino acid sequence: CASRTGGYEQYF.

The rearrangement uses TRBV5-1 and TRBJ2-3; TRBD1 agrees at 8 bases. The junction had 4 bases not matched to a gene; V was cut back by 4 bases and J by 3 bases. CDR1 SGHRS and CDR2 YFSETQ come from the germline V gene. The CDR3 spans 14 residues. CDR3 bases: TGCGCCAGCAGCGGCTACAGGGGGACAGATACGCAGTATTTT. Translating gives CASSGYRGTDTQYF.